The clone carrying this T cell receptor beta chain appeared once. Its specificity is not known. Sequencing used immunoSEQ multiplex PCR; TCRdb keeps in-frame clones, though not all of them. The data contain around 100,000 clones, 90% to 95% of them singletons. Trimming shortened V by 5 bases and J by 4 bases, and 12 bases separated the two germline ends. In germline, CDR1 is LGHNT, CDR2 FRNRAP. This CDR3 has 14 amino acids. The data stem from a study of T cell responses to AZD1222 COVID-19 vaccine. Study in general: Recipients boosted at about 4 weeks or about 12 weeks are pooled.

Broader study findings: Only a handful of individuals given AZD1222 were seropositive at baseline. Targeting of unmutated variant regions was reportedly seen in nearly half of spike-specific TCRs.

The source of this sequence is an adult in good health. This specimen consisted of peripheral blood, obtained on day 0 of AZD1222 vaccination. V gene TRBV12-5 combines with J gene TRBJ1-5; D unclear. The CDR3 protein is CASGHQPLNQPQHF. DNA of the CDR3: TGTGCTAGTGGTCACCAACCCCTAAATCAGCCCCAGCATTTT.